This T cell receptor (beta chain) was sequenced in a study of PD-L1 blockade in urothelial cancer. Study-wide background: Median blood clonality was about 0.081, with 80,000 to 100,000 unique TCRs. Overall study results and limits: A pretreatment blood TCR clonality that fell below the median predicted better progression-free and overall survival. Blood clones associated with the tumor expanded more at 3 weeks in durable-benefit patients.

Documented time point: peripheral blood 6 weeks after treatment start. On this clone itself: As yet, its antigen is unknown.

This table comes from immunoSEQ multiplex PCR, and its TCRdb copy is limited to in-frame clones, with some not included. The table includes tens of thousands of clones, over 75% detected once. The length of the CDR3 is 14 residues. The ends were cut back, 11 bases at V and 0 bases at J, with 14 bases in the middle. Germline CDR1 is MDHEN and CDR2 is SYDVKM. The sequenced sample was PBMCs, obtained around atezolizumab (anti-PD-L1) treatment. The rearrangement uses TRBV28 and TRBJ1-5; D remains unclear. The source of this sequence is a man in his fifties or sixties with urothelial cancer. CDR3 nucleotide sequence: TGTGCCTTGGGGAGCAGCTATAGCAATCAGCCCCAGCATTTT. Its protein product is CALGSSYSNQPQHF.